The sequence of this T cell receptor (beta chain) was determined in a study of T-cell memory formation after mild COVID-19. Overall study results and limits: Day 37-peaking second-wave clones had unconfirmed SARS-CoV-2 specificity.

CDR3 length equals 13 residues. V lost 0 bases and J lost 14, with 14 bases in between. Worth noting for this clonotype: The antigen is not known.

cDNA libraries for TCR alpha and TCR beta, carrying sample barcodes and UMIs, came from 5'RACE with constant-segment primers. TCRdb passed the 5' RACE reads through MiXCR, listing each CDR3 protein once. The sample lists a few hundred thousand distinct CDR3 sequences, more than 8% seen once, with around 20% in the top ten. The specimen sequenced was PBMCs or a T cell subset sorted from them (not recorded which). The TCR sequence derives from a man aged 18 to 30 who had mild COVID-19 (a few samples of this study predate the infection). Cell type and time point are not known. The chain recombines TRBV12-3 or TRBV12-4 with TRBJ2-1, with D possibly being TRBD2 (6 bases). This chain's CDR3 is CASSLAAGSEKFF. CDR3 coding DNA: TGTGCCAGCAGTTTAGCGGCGGGAAGCGAGAAGTTCTTC.